The present entry profiles one T cell receptor beta chain with its context. These data originate in a study of control samples from healthy donors and cancer patients. This CDR3 is built from 14 residues. CDR1 is SGDLS, CDR2 YYNGEE, per germline. Deletions cut 3 bases from V and 7 bases from J, with 16 bases between. TCRdb keeps only in-frame clones here, not all; method: immunoSEQ multiplex PCR. The sample records approximately 180,000 clones, 94% being singletons. This clonotype originated in a woman under 30 in good health. The chain has TRBV9 and TRBJ1-2, with D tentatively TRBD1 (5 bases). Sample: blood. In DNA form, the CDR3 reads TGTGCCAGCAGCGCCGGGACTGCGGTAGCTGGCTACACCTTC. Amino acids: CASSAGTAVAGYTF. Combining the CDR3 with reference TRBV9 and TRBJ1-2 gives the whole variable domain DSGVTQTPKHLITATGQRVTLRCSPRSGDLSVYWYQQSLDQGLQFLIQYYNGEERAKGNILERFSAQQFPDLHSELNLSSLELGDSALYFCASSAGTAVAGYTFGSGTRLTVV.